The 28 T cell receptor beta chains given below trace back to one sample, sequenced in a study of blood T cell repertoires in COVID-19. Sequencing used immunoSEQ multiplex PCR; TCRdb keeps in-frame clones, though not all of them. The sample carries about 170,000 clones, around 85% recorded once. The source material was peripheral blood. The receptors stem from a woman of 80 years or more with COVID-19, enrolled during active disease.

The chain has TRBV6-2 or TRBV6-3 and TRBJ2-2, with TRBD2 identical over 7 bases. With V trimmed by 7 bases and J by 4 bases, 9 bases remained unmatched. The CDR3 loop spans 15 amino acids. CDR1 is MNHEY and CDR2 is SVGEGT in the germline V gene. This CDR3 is CASTPGRVITGELFF. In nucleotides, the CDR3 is TGTGCCAGCACCCCGGGGAGGGTGATCACCGGGGAGCTGTTTTTT.

The CDR3: CASSVEGASNIQYF. The DNA for the CDR3 is TGTGCCAGCAGCGTAGAGGGGGCCAGCAACATTCAGTACTTC. The V and J genes are TRBV9 and TRBJ2-4; 7 bases line up with TRBD1. The V segment lost 0 bases and the J segment 7 bases; nucleotides outside the gene matches: 4. Germline-derived CDR1 and CDR2 are SGDLS and YYNGEE. This CDR3 is built from 14 residues.

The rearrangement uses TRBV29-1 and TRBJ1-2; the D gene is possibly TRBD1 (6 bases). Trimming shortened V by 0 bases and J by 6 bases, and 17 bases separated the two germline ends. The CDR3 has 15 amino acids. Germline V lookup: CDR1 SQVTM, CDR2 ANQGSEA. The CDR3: CSVEDNSDRPNGYTF. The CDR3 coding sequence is TGCAGCGTTGAAGATAACTCGGACAGACCCAATGGCTACACCTTC. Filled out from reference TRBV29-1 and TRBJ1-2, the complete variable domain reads SAVISQKPSRDICQRGTSLTIQCQVDSQVTMMFWYRQQPGQSLTLIATANQGSEATYESGFVIDKFPISRPNLTFSTLTVSNMSPEDSSIYLCSVEDNSDRPNGYTFGSGTRLTVV.

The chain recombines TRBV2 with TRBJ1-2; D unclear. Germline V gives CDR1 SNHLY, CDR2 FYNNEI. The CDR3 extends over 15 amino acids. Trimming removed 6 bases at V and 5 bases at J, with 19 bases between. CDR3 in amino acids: CASRSSLRVGYGYTF. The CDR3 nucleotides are TGTGCCAGCAGGTCGTCCTTGAGGGTAGGGTATGGCTACACCTTC.

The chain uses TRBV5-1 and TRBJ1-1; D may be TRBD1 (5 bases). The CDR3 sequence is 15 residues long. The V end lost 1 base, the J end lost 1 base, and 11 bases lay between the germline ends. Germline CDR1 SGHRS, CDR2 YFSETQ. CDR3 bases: TGCGCCAGCAGCTTGTCGCGACAGCCGAACACTGAAGCTTTCTTT. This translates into CASSLSRQPNTEAFF.

The CDR3 DNA reads TGTGCCAGCAGCCCCCCAGGGGGCTACGAGCAGTACTTC. This gives the protein CASSPPGGYEQYF. The chain uses TRBV5-4 and TRBJ2-7; 7 positions agree with TRBD1. J lost 3 bases, V lost 4 bases, and 4 bases had no gene match. Germline-derived CDR1 and CDR2 are SGHNT and YYREEE (reference sequence). This CDR3 has 13 amino acids.

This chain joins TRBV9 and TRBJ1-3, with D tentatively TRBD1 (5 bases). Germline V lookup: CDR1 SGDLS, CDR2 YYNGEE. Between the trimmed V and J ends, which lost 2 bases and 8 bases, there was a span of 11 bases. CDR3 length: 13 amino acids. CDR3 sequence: CASSVGQGDTIYF. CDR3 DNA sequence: TGTGCCAGCAGCGTCGGGCAGGGTGACACCATATATTTT.

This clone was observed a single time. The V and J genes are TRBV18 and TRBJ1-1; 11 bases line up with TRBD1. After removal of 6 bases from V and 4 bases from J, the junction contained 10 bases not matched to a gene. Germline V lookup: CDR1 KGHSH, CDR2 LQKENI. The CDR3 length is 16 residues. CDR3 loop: CASSAAGQGVATEAFF. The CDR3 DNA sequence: TGTGCCAGCTCTGCGGCGGGACAGGGGGTTGCCACTGAAGCTTTCTTT.

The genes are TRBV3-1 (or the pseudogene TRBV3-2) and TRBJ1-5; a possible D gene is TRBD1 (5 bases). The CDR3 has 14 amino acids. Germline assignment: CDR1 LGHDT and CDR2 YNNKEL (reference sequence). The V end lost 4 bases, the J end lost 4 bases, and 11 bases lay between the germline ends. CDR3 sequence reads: CASSPQGSNQPQHF. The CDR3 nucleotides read TGTGCCAGCAGCCCGCAGGGTTCGAATCAGCCCCAGCATTTT.

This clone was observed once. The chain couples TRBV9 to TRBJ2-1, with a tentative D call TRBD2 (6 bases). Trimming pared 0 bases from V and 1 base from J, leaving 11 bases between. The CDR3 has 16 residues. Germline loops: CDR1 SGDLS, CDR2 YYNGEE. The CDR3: CASSVGWGVSYNEQFF. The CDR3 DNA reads TGTGCCAGCAGCGTAGGATGGGGGGTTTCCTACAATGAGCAGTTCTTC.

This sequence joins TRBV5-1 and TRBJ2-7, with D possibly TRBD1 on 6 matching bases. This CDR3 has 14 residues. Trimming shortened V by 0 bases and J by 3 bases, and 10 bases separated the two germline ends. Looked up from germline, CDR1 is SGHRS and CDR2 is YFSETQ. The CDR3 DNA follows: TGCGCCAGCAGCTTGGTTCAGGGGTACTACGAGCAGTACTTC. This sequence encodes CASSLVQGYYEQYF.

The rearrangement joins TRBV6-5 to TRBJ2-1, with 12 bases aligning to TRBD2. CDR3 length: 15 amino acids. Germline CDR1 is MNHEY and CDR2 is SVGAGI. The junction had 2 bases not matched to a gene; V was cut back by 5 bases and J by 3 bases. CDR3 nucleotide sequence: TGTGCCAGCAGTCCGGGACTAGCGGGCTACAATGAGCAGTTCTTC. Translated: CASSPGLAGYNEQFF.

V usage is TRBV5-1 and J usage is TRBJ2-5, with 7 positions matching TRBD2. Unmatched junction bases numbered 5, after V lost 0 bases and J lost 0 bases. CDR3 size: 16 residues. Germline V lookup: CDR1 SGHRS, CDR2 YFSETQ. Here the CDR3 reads CASSLGNGGYQETQYF. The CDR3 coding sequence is TGCGCCAGCAGCTTGGGGAACGGGGGGTACCAAGAGACCCAGTACTTC.

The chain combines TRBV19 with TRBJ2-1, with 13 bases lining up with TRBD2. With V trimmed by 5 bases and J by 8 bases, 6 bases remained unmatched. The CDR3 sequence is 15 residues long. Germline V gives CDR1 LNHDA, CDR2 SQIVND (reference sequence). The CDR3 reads CASSLGLAGADEQFF. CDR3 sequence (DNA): TGTGCCAGTAGTCTCGGACTAGCGGGGGCGGATGAGCAGTTCTTC.

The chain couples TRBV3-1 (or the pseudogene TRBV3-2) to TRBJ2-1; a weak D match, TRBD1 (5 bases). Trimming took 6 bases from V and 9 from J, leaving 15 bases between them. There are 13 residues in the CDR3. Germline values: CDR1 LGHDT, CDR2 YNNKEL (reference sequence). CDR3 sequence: CASRGPLPGEQFF. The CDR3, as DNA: TGTGCCAGCAGGGGGCCGTTGCCGGGTGAGCAGTTCTTC.

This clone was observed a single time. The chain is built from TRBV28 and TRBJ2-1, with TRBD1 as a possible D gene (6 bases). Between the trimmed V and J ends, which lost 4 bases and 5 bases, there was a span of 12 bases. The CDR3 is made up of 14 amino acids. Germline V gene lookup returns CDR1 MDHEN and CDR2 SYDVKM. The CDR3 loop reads CASSSTGSHNEQFF. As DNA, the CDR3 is TGTGCCAGCAGTTCTACAGGGTCCCACAATGAGCAGTTCTTC. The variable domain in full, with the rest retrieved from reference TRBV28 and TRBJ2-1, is DVKVTQSSRYLVKRTGEKVFLECVQDMDHENMFWYRQDPGLGLRLIYFSYDVKMKEKGDIPEGYSVSREKKERFSLILESASTNQTSMYLCASSSTGSHNEQFFGPGTRLTVL.

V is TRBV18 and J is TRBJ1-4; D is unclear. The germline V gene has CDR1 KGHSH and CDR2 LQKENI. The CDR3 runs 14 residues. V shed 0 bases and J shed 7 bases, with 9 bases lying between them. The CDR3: CASSPPGGSEKLFF. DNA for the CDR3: TGTGCCAGCTCACCACCGGGAGGCTCTGAAAAACTGTTTTTT. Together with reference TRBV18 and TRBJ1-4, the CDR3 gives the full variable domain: NAGVMQNPRHLVRRRGQEARLRCSPMKGHSHVYWYRQLPEEGLKFMVYLQKENIIDESGMPKERFSAEFPKEGPSILRIQQVVRGDSAAYFCASSPPGGSEKLFFGSGTQLSVL.

The CDR3 is CASTAQGREQYF. The CDR3 DNA sequence: TGCGCCAGCACCGCACAGGGGAGAGAGCAGTACTTC. This chain joins TRBV5-1 and TRBJ2-7, with TRBD1 matching 7 bases. Trimming took 6 bases from V and 7 from J; bases not matched to a gene: 7. The CDR3 sequence is 12 residues long. Germline loops: CDR1 SGHRS, CDR2 YFSETQ.

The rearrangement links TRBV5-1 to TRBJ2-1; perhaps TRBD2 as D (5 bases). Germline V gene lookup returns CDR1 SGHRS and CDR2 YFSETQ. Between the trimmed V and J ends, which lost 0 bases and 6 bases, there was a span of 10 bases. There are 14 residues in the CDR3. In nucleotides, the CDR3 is TGCGCCAGCAGCTTGGCGGGGATCAGCAATGAGCAGTTCTTC. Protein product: CASSLAGISNEQFF.

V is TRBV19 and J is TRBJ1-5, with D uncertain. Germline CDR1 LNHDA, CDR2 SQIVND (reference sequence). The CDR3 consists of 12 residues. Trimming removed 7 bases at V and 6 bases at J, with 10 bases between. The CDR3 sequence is CASTRAAQPQHF. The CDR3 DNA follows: TGTGCCAGTACCCGAGCTGCTCAGCCCCAGCATTTT. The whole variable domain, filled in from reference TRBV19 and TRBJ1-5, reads DGGITQSPKYLFRKEGQNVTLSCEQNLNHDAMYWYRQDPGQGLRLIYYSQIVNDFQKGDIAEGYSVSREKKESFPLTVTSAQKNPTAFYLCASTRAAQPQHFGDGTRLSIL.

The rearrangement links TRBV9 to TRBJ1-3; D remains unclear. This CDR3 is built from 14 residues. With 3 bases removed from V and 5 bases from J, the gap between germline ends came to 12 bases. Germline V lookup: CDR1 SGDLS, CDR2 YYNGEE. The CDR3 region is CASSGQRSRNTIYF. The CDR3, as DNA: TGTGCCAGCAGCGGACAACGTTCCCGAAACACCATATATTTT.

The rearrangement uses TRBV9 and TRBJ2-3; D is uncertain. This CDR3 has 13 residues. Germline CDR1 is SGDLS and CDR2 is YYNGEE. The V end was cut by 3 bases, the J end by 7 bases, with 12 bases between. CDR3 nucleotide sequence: TGTGCCAGCAGCGGGAGCCTGGCTTATACGCAGTATTTT. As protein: CASSGSLAYTQYF.

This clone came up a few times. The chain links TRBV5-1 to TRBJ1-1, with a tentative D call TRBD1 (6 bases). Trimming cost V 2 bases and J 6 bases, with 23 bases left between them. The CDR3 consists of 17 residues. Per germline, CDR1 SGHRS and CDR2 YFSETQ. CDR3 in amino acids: CASSFQRSANRAAEAFF. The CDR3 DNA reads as TGCGCCAGCAGCTTCCAACGCTCCGCAAACAGGGCCGCTGAAGCTTTCTTT.

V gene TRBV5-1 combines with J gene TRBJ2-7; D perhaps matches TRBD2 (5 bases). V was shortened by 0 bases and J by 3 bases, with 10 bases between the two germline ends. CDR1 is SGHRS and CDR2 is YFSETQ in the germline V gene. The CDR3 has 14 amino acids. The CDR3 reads CASSLGGNGYEQYF. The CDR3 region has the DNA TGCGCCAGCAGCTTGGGAGGGAACGGCTACGAGCAGTACTTC.

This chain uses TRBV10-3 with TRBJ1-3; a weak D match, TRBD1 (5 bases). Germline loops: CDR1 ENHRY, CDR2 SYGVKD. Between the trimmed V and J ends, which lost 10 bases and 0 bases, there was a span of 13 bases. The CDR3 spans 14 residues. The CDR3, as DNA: TGTGCCACACAAGGGGTCTCCTCTGGAAACACCATATATTTT. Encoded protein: CATQGVSSGNTIYF.

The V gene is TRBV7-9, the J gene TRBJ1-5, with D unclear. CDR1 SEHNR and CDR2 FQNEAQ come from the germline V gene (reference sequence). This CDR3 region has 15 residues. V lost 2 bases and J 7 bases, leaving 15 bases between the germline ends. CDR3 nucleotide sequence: TGTGCCAGCAGCTTAAGCGGGGTTGCGGGGCAGCCCCAGCATTTT. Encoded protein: CASSLSGVAGQPQHF.

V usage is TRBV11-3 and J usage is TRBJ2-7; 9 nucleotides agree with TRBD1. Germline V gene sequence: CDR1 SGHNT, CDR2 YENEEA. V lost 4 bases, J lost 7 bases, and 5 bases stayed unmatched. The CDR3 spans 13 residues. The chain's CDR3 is CASSSGQGWEQYF. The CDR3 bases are TGTGCCAGCAGCTCGGGACAGGGTTGGGAGCAGTACTTC. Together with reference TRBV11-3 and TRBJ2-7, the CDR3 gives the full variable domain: EAGVVQSPRYKIIEKKQPVAFWCNPISGHNTLYWYLQNLGQGPELLIRYENEEAVDDSQLPKDRFSAERLKGVDSTLKIQPAELGDSAVYLCASSSGQGWEQYFGPGTRLTVT.

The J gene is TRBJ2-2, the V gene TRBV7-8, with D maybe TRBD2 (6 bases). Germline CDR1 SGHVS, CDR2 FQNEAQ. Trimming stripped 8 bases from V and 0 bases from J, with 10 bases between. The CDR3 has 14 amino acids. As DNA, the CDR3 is TGTGCCAGCCTCGGGACTTCGAACACCGGGGAGCTGTTTTTT. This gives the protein CASLGTSNTGELFF.